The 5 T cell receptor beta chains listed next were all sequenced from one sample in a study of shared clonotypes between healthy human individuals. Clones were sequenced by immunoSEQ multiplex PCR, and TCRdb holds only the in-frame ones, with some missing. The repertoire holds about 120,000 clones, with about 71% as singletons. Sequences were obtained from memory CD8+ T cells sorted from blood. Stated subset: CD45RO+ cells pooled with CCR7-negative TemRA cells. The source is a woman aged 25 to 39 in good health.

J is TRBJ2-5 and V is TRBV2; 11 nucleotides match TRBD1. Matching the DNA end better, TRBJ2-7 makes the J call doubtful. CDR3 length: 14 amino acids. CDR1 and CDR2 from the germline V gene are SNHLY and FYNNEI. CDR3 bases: TGTGCCAGCAGTGGGACAGGGGGCGGGTACGAGCAGTACTTC. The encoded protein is CASSGTGGGYEQYF.

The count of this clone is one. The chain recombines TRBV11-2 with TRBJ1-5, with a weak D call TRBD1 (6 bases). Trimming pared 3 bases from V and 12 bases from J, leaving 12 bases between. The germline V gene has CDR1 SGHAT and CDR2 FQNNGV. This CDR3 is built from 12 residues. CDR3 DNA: TGTGCCAGCAGCTTGTCAGGGGAGATCCAGCATTTT. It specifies CASSLSGEIQHF. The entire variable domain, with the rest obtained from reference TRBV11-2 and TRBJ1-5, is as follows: EAGVAQSPRYKIIEKRQSVAFWCNPISGHATLYWYQQILGQGPKLLIQFQNNGVVDDSQLPKDRFSAERLKGVDSTLKIQPAKLEDSAVYLCASSLSGEIQHFGDGTRLSIL.

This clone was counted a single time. As DNA, the CDR3 is TGTGCCAGCACCCGCGGGGGCTCCTACAATGAGCAGTTCTTC. This translates into CASTRGGSYNEQFF. V gene TRBV28 combines with J gene TRBJ2-1; TRBD2 matches at 7 bases. With 7 bases clipped from V and 0 bases from J, the junction kept 3 bases outside the gene matches. CDR3 size: 14 residues. Germline V lookup: CDR1 MDHEN, CDR2 SYDVKM.

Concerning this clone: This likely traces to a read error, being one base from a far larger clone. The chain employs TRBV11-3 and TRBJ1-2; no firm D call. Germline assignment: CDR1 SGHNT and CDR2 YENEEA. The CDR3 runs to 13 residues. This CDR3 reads CASSLGRSHGYTF. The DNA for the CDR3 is TGTGCCAGCAGTTTAGGCAGGTCCCATGGCTACACCTTC.

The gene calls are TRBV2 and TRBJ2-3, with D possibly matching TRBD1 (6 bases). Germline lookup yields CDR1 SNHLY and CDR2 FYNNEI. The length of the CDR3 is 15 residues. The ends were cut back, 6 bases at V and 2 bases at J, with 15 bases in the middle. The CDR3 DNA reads TGTGCCAGCAGCGTCGGACAGAAGTACACAGATACGCAGTATTTT. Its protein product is CASSVGQKYTDTQYF.